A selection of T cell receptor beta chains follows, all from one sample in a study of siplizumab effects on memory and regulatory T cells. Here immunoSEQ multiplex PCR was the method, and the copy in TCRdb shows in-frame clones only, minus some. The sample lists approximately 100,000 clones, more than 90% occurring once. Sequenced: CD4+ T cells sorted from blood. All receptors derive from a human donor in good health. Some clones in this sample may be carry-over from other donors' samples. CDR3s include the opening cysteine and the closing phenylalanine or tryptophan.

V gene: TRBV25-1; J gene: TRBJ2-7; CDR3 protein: CASSASYEQYF
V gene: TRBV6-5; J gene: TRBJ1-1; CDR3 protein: CASRLTGLNTEAFF
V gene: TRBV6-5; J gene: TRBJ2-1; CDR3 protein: CASSLVSGEQFF
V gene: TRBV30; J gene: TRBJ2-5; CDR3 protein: CAWKRLAGQETQYF
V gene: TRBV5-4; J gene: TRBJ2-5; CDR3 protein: CASSGRLAGAGETQYF
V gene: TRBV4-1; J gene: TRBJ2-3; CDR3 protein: CASSPLAGGGPDTQYF
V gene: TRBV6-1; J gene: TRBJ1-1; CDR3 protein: CASSEKGDTEAFF
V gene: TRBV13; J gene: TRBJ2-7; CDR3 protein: CASSSTSGSSYEQYF
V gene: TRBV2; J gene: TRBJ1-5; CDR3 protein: CASSDIVRQPQHF
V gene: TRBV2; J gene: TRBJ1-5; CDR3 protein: CASSAGGAGQPQHF
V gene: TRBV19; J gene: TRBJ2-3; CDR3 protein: CASSSELAGRADTQYF